This paragraph reports one TCR beta chain. The assay was immunoSEQ multiplex PCR, and TCRdb's table has in-frame clones only and misses some. The sample gives 98,000 or so clones, around 94% of which show up once; about 0.19% is in the top ten. This sample stems from a study of OX40 agonist ivuxolimab in advanced cancers. The sequence derives from an adult with an advanced solid tumor such as melanoma, head and neck, liver or kidney cancer. This material consisted of CD4+ or CD8+ T cells sorted from blood, taken in a trial of the OX40 agonist ivuxolimab.

The CDR3 loop is CASSGAPGEKLFF. CDR3 sequence (DNA): TGTGCCAGCAGCGGGGCTCCGGGGGAAAAACTGTTTTTT. The chain recombines TRBV5-4 with TRBJ1-4; D perhaps matches TRBD1 (5 bases). Germline V gene data show CDR1 as SGHNT and CDR2 as YYREEE (reference sequence). Trimming took 4 bases from V and 8 from J, leaving 12 bases between them. The CDR3 spans 13 residues. The variable domain in full, with the rest retrieved from reference TRBV5-4 and TRBJ1-4, is ETGVTQSPTHLIKTRGQQVTLRCSSQSGHNTVSWYQQALGQGPQFIFQYYREEENGRGNFPPRFSGLQFPNYSSELNVNALELDDSALYLCASSGAPGEKLFFGSGTQLSVL.